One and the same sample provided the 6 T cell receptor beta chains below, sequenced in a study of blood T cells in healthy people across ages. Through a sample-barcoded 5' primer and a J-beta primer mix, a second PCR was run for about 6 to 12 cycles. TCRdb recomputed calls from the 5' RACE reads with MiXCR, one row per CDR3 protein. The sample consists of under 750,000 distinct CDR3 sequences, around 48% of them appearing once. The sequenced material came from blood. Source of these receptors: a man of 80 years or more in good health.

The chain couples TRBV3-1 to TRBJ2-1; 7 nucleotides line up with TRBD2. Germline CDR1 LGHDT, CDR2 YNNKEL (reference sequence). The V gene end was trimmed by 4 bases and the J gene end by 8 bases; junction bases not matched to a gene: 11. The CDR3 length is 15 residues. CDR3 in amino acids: CASSRTLLAADEQFF. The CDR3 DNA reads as TGTGCCAGCAGCCGAACCCTTCTAGCGGCCGATGAGCAGTTCTTC.

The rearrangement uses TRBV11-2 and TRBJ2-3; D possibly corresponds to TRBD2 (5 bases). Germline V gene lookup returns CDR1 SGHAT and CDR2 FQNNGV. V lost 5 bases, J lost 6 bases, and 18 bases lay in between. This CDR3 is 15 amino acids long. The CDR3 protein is CASSPWSSSSDTQYF. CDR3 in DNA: TGTGCCAGCAGCCCTTGGTCTAGCTCCTCGGATACGCAGTATTTT.

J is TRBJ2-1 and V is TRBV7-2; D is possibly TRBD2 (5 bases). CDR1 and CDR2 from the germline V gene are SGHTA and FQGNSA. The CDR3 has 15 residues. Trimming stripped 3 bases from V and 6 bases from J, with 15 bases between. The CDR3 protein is CASSFSPRAGNEQFF. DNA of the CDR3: TGTGCCAGCAGCTTCTCCCCCCGGGCGGGCAATGAGCAGTTCTTC.

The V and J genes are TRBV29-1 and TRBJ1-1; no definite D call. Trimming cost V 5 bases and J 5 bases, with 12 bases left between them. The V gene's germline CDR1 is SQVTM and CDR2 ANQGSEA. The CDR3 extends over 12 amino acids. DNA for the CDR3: TGCAGCGTTCGGTCCCCGGGGACTGAAGCTTTCTTT. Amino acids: CSVRSPGTEAFF.

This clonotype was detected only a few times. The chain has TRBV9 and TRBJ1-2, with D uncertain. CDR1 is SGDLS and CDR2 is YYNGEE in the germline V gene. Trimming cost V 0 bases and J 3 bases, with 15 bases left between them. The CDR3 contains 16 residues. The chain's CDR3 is CASSVGMNNRHYGYTF. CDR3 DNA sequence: TGTGCCAGCAGCGTAGGTATGAATAACAGACACTATGGCTACACCTTC.

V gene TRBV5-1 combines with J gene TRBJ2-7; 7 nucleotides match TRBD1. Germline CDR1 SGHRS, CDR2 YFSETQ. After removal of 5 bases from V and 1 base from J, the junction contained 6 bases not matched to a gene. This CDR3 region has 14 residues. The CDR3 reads CASRETGVSYEQYF. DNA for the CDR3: TGCGCCAGCAGGGAAACAGGGGTTTCCTACGAGCAGTACTTC.